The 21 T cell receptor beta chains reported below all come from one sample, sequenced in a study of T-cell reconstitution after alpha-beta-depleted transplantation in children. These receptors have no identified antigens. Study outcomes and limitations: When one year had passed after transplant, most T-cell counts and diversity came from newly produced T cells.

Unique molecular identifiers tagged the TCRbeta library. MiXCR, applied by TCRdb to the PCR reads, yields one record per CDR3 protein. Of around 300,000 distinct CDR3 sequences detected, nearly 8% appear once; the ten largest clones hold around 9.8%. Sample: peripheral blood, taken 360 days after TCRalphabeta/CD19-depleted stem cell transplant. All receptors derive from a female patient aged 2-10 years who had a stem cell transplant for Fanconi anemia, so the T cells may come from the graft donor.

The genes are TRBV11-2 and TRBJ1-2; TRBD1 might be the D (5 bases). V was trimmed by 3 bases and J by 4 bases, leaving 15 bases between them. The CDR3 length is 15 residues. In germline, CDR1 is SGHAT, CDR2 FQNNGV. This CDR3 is CASSFRIQGSYGYTF. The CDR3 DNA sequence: TGTGCCAGCAGCTTTAGAATCCAGGGTTCCTATGGCTACACCTTC.

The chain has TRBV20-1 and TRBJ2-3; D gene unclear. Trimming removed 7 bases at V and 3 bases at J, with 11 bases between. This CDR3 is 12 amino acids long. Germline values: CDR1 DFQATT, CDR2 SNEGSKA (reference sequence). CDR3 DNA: TGCAGTGGTGTGGGAAGAACAGATACGCAGTATTTT. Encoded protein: CSGVGRTDTQYF.

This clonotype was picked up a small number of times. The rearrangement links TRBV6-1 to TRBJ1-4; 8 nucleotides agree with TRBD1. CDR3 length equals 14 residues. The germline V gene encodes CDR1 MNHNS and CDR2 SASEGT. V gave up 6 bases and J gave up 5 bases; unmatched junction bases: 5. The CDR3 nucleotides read TGTGCCAGCAGGACAGGGGTGGGCAATGAAAAACTGTTTTTT. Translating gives CASRTGVGNEKLFF.

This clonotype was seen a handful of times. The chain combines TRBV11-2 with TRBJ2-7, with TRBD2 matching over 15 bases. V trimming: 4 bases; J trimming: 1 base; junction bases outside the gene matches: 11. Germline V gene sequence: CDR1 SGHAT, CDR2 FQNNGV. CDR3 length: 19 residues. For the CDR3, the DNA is TGTGCCAGCAGCTCCGAGGGACTAGCGGGGGGCACTTTTTCCTACGAGCAGTACTTC. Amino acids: CASSSEGLAGGTFSYEQYF.

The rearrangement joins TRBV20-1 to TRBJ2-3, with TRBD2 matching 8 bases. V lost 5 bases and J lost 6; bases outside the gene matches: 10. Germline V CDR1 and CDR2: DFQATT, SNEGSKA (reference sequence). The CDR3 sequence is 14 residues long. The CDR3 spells CSACSRGGGDTQYF. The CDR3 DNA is TGCAGTGCTTGTAGTCGGGGGGGCGGTGATACGCAGTATTTT.

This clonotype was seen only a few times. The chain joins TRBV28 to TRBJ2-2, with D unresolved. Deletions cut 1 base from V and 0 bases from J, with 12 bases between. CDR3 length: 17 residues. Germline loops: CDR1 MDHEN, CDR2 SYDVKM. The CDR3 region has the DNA TGTGCCAGCAGTTTATACGCCGGAGCCCCGAACACCGGGGAGCTGTTTTTT. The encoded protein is CASSLYAGAPNTGELFF.

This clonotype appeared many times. DNA for the CDR3: TGCGCCAGCAGCCAAAATATGGGGAATGAGCAGTTCTTC. It specifies CASSQNMGNEQFF. The rearrangement uses TRBV4-3 and TRBJ2-1; no clear D gene. Germline CDR1 is LGHNA and CDR2 is YSLEER. This CDR3 spans 13 amino acids. Trimming removed 2 bases from V and 7 bases from J, with 9 bases in between.

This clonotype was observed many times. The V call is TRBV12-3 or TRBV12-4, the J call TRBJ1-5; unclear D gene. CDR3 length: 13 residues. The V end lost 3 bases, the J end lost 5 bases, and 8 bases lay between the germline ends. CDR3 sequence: CASSFGVYQPQHF. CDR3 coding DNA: TGTGCCAGCAGTTTTGGGGTCTATCAGCCCCAGCATTTT.

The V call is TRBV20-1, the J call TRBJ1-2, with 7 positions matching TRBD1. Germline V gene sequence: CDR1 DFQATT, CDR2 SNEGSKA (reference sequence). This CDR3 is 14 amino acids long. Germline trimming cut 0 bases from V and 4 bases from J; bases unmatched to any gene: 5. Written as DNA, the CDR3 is TGCAGTGCTAGAGATGGGGACAGTATCTATGGCTACACCTTC. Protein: CSARDGDSIYGYTF.

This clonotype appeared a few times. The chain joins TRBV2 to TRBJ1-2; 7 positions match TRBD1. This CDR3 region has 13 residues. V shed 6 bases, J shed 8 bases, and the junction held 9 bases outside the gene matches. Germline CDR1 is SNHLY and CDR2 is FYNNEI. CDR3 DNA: TGTGCCAGCAGCGCAAGAACAGGGGTCGGCTACACCTTC. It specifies CASSARTGVGYTF.

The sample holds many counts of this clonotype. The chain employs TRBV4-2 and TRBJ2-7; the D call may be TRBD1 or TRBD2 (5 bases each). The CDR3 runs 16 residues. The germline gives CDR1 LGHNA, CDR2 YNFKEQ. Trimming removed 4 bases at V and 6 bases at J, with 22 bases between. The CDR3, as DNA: TGTGCCAGCAGCCCCGGACACCTTGGGACCTCGCTCGAGCAGTACTTC. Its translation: CASSPGHLGTSLEQYF.

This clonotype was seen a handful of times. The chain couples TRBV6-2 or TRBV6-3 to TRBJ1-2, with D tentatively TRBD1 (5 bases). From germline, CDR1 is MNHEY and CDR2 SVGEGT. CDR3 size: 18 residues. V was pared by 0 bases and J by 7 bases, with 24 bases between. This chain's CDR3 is CASSYSYKDADSRGGYTF. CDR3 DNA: TGTGCCAGCAGTTACTCTTATAAGGACGCCGACAGTCGCGGTGGCTACACCTTC.

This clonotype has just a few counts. CDR3 amino acids: CASRQFYNEQFF. The CDR3 DNA reads as TGTGCCAGCAGACAGTTTTATAATGAGCAGTTCTTC. This chain joins TRBV25-1 and TRBJ2-1, with D unresolved. Trimming left V 6 bases short and J 7 bases short, with 10 bases between. The CDR3 loop spans 12 amino acids. Per germline, CDR1 MGHDK and CDR2 SYGVNS. The whole variable domain, filled in from reference TRBV25-1 and TRBJ2-1, reads EADIYQTPRYLVIGTGKKITLECSQTMGHDKMYWYQQDPGMELHLIHYSYGVNSTEKGDLSSESTVSRIRTEHFPLTLESARPSHTSQYLCASRQFYNEQFFGPGTRLTVL.

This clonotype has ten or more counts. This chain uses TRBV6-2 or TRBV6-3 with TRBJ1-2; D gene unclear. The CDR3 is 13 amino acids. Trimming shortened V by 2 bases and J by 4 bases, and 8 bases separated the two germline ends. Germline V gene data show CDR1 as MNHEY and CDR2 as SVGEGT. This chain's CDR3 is CASSYTSGYGYTF. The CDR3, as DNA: TGTGCCAGCAGTTACACATCGGGCTATGGCTACACCTTC.

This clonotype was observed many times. CDR3 protein: CASSPGLALEQYV. The CDR3 bases are TGTGCCAGCAGCCCGGGACTAGCGCTCGAGCAGTACGTC. The chain recombines TRBV7-2 with TRBJ2-7, with 10 bases identical to TRBD2. The CDR3 is 13 residues long. Trimming took 5 bases from V and 6 from J; bases not matched to a gene: 4. Germline loops: CDR1 SGHTA, CDR2 FQGNSA.

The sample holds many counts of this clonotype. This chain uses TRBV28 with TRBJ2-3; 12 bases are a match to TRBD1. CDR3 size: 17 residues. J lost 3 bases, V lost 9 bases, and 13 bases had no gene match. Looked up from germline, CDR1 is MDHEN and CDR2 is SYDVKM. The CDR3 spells CASKVSRDRGRTDTQYF. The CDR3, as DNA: TGTGCCAGTAAGGTTTCGAGGGACAGGGGGCGGACAGATACGCAGTATTTT. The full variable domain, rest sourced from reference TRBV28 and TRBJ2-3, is DVKVTQSSRYLVKRTGEKVFLECVQDMDHENMFWYRQDPGLGLRLIYFSYDVKMKEKGDIPEGYSVSREKKERFSLILESASTNQTSMYLCASKVSRDRGRTDTQYFGPGTRLTVL.

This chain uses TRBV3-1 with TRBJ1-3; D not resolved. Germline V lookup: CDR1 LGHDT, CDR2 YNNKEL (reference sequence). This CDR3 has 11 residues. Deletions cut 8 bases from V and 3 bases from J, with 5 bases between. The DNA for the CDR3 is TGTGCCAGCCAGGATGGAAACACCATATATTTT. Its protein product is CASQDGNTIYF.

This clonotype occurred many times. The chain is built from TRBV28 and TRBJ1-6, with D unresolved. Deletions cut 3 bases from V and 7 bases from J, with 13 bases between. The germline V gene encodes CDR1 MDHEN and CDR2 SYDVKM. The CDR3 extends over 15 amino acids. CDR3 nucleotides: TGTGCCAGCAGTTTTGAGGCTCACGCCAATTCACCCCTCCACTTT. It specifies CASSFEAHANSPLHF.

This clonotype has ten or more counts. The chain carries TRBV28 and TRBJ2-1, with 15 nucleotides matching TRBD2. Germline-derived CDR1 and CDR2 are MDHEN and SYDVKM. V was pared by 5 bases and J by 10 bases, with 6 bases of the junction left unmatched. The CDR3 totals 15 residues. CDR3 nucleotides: TGTGCCAGCAGTCTAGGACTAGCGGGAGGGAAGGAGCAGTTCTTC. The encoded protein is CASSLGLAGGKEQFF.

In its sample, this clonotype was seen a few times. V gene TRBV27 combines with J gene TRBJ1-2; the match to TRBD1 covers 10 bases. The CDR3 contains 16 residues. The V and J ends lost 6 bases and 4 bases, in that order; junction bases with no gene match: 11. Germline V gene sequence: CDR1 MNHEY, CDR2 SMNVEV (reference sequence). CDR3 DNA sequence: TGTGCCAGCAGCAGGACAGGGGGGGTTACGGGCTATGGCTACACCTTC. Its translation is CASSRTGGVTGYGYTF.

The CDR3 is CASSGRKGVYNEQFF. CDR3 in DNA: TGTGCCAGCAGCGGACGCAAGGGGGTGTACAATGAGCAGTTCTTC. The chain couples TRBV7-9 to TRBJ2-1; D is perhaps TRBD1 (6 bases). V gave up 5 bases and J gave up 4 bases, with 15 bases separating them. The CDR3 is 15 residues long. From germline, CDR1 is SEHNR and CDR2 FQNEAQ (reference sequence).